What follows is one T cell receptor (beta chain) and its context. This receptor's antigen is unknown. Per-base quality was not reported, and no clone a single base away is much larger than it. Every patient had bone marrow sampled at the time of active disease. Isolation of bone marrow mononuclear cells was performed by Ficoll-Hypaque density gradient centrifugation. CD138-negative cells were obtained by negative selection after labeling with CD138 magnetic microbeads on a MACS separator, removing myeloma plasma cells. Flow cytometry on an Attune NxT with CD138 antibodies was used to check the purity of the isolated cells. Total RNA was extracted using TRIzol reagent and was quantified on a NanoDrop spectrophotometer. Paired RNA-seq and IR-seq were performed on the CD138-negative bone marrow sample of each patient. The sample is drawn from a study of read filtering for tumor transcriptome and immune sequencing (dated by TCRdb to 2020 to 2022). Regarding the research as a whole: Of the patients in the cohort, some 17 were male and roughly 13 were female, and their mean age was about 69 years, with a range of roughly 40 to 80. Under revised international staging, about 8 patients fell into R-ISS I, some 15 into R-ISS II and 7 into R-ISS III. After DNase treatment, whole-transcriptome libraries were prepared with the TruSeq RNA Access Library Prep Kit. TCR-region mapped reads per sample ranged from about 4 to 10.27 million with IR-seq versus only roughly 85 to 1,300 with RNA-seq. Using the same bone marrow samples, the study ran both targeted immune repertoire sequencing and bulk whole-transcriptome sequencing and then compared the TCR repertoires from each method. A main aim was a read-filtering strategy for immune repertoire data, specifically whether clonotypes supported by a single read should be removed. The paper as a whole reports these results and caveats: Compared with RNA-seq, IR-seq captured clonotypes at much greater depth and more reliably, and a smaller IR-seq throughput was enough to identify most of the shared clonotypes. The correlation between IR-seq and RNA-seq shared clonotype proportions was increased by removal of single-read clonotypes. In IR-seq, around 80% of clonotypes but approximately 3.6% of total reads were represented by single-read clonotypes, whereas in RNA-seq, approximately 73% of clonotypes and more than 35% of reads were represented by single-read clonotypes. Rather than purified T cells, the sorted CD138-negative fraction was a mixed bone marrow immune population.

V is reduced by 0 bases and J by 7 bases, leaving a spacing of 16 bases between them. The germline V gene yields SGHDN for CDR1 and FVKESK for CDR2. The CDR3 numbers 17 residues from cysteine through phenylalanine. Left in the record is the CDR3 DNA by itself, 51 bases read in frame from the first base. TCR libraries were built from roughly 400 ng RNA with the Immunoverse kit, using molecular barcoded adaptors covering alpha/delta and beta/gamma chains. The same RNA used for transcriptome sequencing was used for TCR library preparation. An Illumina HiSeq 4000 with 2 x 150 cycles was used to sequence the TCR libraries. In the source study's methods: Using MiXCR, which included quality filtering and error correction, TCR reads were aligned to human V, D, J and C references and then assembled into CDR3 clonotypes. The tcR package in R was used to analyze clonotype counts and gene usage diversity. For inspection of raw mapping reads, RNA-seq reads were mapped by STAR aligner version 2.5.3a onto GRCh37 of the human genome. IR-seq fastq files were randomly downsampled with Seqtk 1.3 to test the effect of sequencing depth on detected clonotypes. TCRdb passed the public sequencing reads through fastp at Q25 and MiXCR, retaining productive beta sequences. Rows merge per CDR3 protein into single entries with the most common DNA and genes. TCRdb assigned the V and J calls; the authors' analysis was not used. The sample table holds approximately 62,000 distinct CDR3 sequences, of which roughly a fifth were seen once. The ten largest clones add up to approximately 10% of the sample.

Sequenced material: a population of CD138-negative cells sorted from bone marrow. This sample's cell subset or site label indicates: bone marrow mononuclear cells depleted of CD138+ plasma/myeloma cells by negative magnetic selection. The source of this sequence is a donor at least 40 years old with multiple myeloma. In this chain, TRBV14 is recombined with TRBJ1-6; too little of a D gene remains to name it. Read as DNA, the sequence is TGTGCCAGCAGCCAAGATGCCGCGCAAGGGTGGAATTCACCCCTCCACTTT. This yields the protein CASSQDAAQGWNSPLHF. The variable domain in full, with residues beyond the CDR3 obtained from the reference TRBV14 and TRBJ1-6 genes, is EAGVTQFPSHSVIEKGQTVTLRCDPISGHDNLYWYRRVMGKEIKFLLHFVKESKQDESGMPNNRFLAERTGGTYSTLKVQPAELEDSGVYFCASSQDAAQGWNSPLHFGNGTRLTVT.